Given below is one T cell receptor beta chain in context. Antigen specificity is unknown. These data come from a study of cytomegalovirus exposure and HLA in healthy donors. Study details: As an earlier analysis found, roughly 180 million T cells yielded about 100 million unique TCR beta sequences. General study results and limits: There were around 160 TCR beta chains listed as cytomegalovirus-associated. A later analysis found that most CMV-associated TCR beta chains appeared HLA-restricted.

With 60 Vbeta and 13 Jbeta primers, the PCR was carried out. Sequencing was performed with immunoSEQ multiplex PCR; in TCRdb, only in-frame clones are kept and a portion is missing. The table shows about 180,000 clones, with around four fifths occurring only once. The V gene's germline CDR1 is LNHDA and CDR2 SQIVND (reference sequence). This CDR3 spans 14 amino acids. With 4 bases removed from V and 1 base from J, the gap between germline ends came to 10 bases. The chain is built from TRBV19 and TRBJ2-5, with D perhaps TRBD2 (6 bases). Sequencing used PBMCs. This receptor was obtained from a man aged 30 to 39 in good health and CMV-seronegative. The CDR3: CASSTGVRQETQYF. DNA of the CDR3: TGTGCCAGTAGTACGGGGGTTCGCCAAGAGACCCAGTACTTC.